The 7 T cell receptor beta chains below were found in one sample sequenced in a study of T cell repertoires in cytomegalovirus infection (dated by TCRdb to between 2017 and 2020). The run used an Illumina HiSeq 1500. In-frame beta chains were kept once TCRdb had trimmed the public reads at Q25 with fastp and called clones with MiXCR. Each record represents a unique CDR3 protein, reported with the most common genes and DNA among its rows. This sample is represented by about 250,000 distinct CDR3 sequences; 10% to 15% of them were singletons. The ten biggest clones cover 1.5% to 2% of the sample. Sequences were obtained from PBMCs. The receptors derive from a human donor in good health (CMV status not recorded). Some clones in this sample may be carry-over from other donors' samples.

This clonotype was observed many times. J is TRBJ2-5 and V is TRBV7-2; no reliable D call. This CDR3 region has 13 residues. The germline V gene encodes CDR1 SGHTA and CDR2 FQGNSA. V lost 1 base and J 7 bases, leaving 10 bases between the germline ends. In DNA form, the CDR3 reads TGTGCCAGCAGCTTAGAAGGATTCGGGACCCAGTACTTC. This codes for CASSLEGFGTQYF.

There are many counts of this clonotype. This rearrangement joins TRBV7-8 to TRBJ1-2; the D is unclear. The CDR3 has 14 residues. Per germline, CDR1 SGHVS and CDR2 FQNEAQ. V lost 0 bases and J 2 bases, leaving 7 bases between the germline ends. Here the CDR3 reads CASSLAPTNYGYTF. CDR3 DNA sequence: TGTGCCAGCAGCTTAGCCCCGACGAACTATGGCTACACCTTC.

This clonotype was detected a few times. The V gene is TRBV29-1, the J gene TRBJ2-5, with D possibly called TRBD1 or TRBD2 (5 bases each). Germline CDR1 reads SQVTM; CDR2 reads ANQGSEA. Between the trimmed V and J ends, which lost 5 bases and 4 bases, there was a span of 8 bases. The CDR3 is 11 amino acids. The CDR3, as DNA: TGCAGCGTTTCAGGGAGAGAGACCCAGTACTTC. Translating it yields CSVSGRETQYF.

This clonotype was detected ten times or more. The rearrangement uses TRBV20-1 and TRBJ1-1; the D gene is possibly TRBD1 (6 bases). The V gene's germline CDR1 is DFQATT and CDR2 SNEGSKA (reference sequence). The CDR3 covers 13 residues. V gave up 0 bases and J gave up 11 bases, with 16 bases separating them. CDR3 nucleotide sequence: TGCAGTGCTAGAGAAGGGGGTGGGACTAGGGCTTTCTTT. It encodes CSAREGGGTRAFF.

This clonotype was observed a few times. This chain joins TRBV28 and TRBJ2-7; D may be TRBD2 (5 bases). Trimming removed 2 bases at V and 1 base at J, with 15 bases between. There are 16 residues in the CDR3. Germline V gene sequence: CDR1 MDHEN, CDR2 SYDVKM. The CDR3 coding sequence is TGTGCCAGCAGTTTACACGGGTCGGGGATATCCTACGAGCAGTACTTC. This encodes CASSLHGSGISYEQYF.

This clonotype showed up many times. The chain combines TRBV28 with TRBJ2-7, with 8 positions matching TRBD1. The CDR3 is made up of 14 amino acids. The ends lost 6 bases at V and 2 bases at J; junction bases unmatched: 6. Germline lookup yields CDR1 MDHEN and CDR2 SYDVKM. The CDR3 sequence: CASRPGQDTYEQYF. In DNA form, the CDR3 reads TGTGCCAGCAGGCCGGGACAGGATACCTACGAGCAGTACTTC.

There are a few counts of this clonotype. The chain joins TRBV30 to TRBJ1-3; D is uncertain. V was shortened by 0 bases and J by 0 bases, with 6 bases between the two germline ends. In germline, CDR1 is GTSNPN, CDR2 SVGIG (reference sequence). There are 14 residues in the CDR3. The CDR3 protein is CAWSVRGSGNTIYF. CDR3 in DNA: TGTGCCTGGAGTGTACGCGGCTCTGGAAACACCATATATTTT.